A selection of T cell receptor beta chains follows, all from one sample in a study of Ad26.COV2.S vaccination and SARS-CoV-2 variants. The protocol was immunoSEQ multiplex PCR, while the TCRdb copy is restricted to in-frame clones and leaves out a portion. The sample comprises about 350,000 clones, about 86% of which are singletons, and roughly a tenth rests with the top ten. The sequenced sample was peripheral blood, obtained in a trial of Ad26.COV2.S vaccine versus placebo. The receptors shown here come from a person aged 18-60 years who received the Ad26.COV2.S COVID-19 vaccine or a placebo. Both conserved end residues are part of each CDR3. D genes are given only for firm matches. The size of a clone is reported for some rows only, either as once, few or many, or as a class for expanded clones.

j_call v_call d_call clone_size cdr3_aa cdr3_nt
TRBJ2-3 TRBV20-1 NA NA CSASGPGTQYF TGCAGTGCTAGCGGACCAGGTACGCAGTATTTT
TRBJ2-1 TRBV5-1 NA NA CASSLEGAGPLNEQFF TGCGCCAGCAGCTTGGAAGGGGCAGGGCCACTCAATGAGCAGTTCTTC
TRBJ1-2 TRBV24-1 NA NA CAISQQDYGYTF TGTGCCATTTCACAACAGGACTATGGCTACACCTTC
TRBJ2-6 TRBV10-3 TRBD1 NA CAISESGDRGPGANVLTF TGTGCCATCAGTGAGTCGGGGGACAGGGGGCCTGGGGCCAACGTCCTGACTTTC
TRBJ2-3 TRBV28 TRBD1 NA CASSFPHSEQGDTQYF TGTGCCAGCAGTTTCCCCCACAGCGAACAGGGGGATACGCAGTATTTT
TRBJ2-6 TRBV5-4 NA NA CASSLIGVGANVLTF TGTGCCAGCAGCTTAATAGGGGTCGGGGCCAACGTCCTGACTTTC
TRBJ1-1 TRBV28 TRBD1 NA CASRRPGQWDTEAFF TGTGCCAGCAGGCGGCCGGGACAGTGGGACACTGAAGCTTTCTTT
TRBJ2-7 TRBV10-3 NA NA CAISTDLLSSYEQYF TGTGCCATCAGCACGGATCTCCTTAGCTCCTACGAGCAGTACTTC
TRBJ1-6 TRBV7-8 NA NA CASSLVGASSYNSPLHF TGTGCCAGCAGCTTAGTGGGCGCGAGCTCCTATAATTCACCCCTCCACTTT
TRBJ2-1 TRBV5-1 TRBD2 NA CASSLVPAGVVYEQFF TGCGCCAGCAGCTTGGTTCCAGCGGGAGTGGTGTATGAGCAGTTCTTC
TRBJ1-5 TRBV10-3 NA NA CAISEQDQPQHF TGTGCCATCAGTGAGCAGGACCAGCCCCAGCATTTT
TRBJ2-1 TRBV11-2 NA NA CASSLLGRKKGAYNEQFF TGTGCCAGCAGCTTATTGGGGAGGAAGAAGGGGGCCTACAATGAGCAGTTCTTC
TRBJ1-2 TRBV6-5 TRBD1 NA CASSLRQGTGGYTF TGTGCCAGCAGTCTGCGACAGGGCACAGGGGGCTACACCTTC
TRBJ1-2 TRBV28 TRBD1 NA CASSPGQGDYGYTF TGTGCCAGCTCCCCGGGACAGGGGGACTATGGCTACACCTTC
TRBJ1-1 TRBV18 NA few CASSREGGTEAFF TGTGCCAGCTCACGCGAGGGGGGGACCGAAGCTTTCTTT
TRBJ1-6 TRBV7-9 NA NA CASSPAGGTPLHF TGTGCCAGCAGCCCGGCCGGGGGTACACCCCTCCACTTT
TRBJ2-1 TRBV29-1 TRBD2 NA CSASIAGGTYNEQFF TGCAGCGCGTCGATAGCGGGAGGGACTTACAATGAGCAGTTCTTC
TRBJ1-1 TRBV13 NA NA CASSNLRAAGAFF TGTGCCAGCAGCAACCTAAGGGCCGCTGGAGCTTTCTTT
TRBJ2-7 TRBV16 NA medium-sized CASSQYLYEQYF TGTGCCAGCAGCCAATACCTTTACGAGCAGTACTTC
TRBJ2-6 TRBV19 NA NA CASMGAGRDNSGANVLTF TGTGCCAGTATGGGCGCGGGCAGGGATAACTCTGGGGCCAACGTCCTGACTTTC
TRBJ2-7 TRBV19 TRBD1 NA CASAGTGGGNEQYF TGTGCCAGCGCCGGGACAGGGGGAGGAAACGAGCAGTACTTC
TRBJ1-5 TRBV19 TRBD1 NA CASSTWDRNQPQHF TGTGCCAGTAGTACATGGGACAGAAATCAGCCCCAGCATTTT
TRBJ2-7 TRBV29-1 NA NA CSVALGAVGYEQYF TGCAGCGTTGCGCTAGGGGCGGTGGGCTACGAGCAGTACTTC
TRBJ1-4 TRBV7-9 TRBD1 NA CASSARTGAEKLFF TGTGCCAGCAGCGCTCGGACAGGGGCTGAAAAACTGTTTTTT
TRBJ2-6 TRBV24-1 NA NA CATSAVLGPSGANVLTF TGTGCCACCAGTGCCGTCCTCGGCCCATCCGGGGCCAACGTCCTGACTTTC
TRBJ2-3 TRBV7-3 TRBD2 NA CASSQIAGSTDTQYF TGTGCCAGCAGCCAAATAGCGGGCTCGACAGATACGCAGTATTTT
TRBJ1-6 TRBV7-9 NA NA CASSLPSNNSLLHF TGTGCCAGCAGCTTACCTTCTAATAATTCACTCCTCCACTTT
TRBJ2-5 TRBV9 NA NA CASSVEGTRLQETQYF TGTGCCAGCAGCGTAGAGGGTACCCGGCTTCAAGAGACCCAGTACTTC
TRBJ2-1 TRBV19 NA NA CASRAGAATDEQFF TGTGCCAGTAGGGCGGGGGCGGCTACAGATGAGCAGTTCTTC
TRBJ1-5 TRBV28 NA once CASSLTSNQPQHF TGTGCCAGCAGTTTGACTAGCAATCAGCCCCAGCATTTT
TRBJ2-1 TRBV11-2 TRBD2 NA CASSFPGGRAREQFF TGTGCCAGCAGCTTCCCAGGTGGGAGGGCCAGAGAGCAGTTCTTC
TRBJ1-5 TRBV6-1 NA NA CASSEQSNQPQHF TGTGCCAGCAGTGAACAATCCAATCAGCCCCAGCATTTT
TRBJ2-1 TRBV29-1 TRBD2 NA CSTPPSGTYNEQFF TGCAGCACCCCCCCTAGCGGGACCTACAATGAGCAGTTCTTC
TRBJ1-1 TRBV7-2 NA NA CASSLDFASTEAFF TGTGCCAGCAGCTTAGACTTTGCTAGCACTGAAGCTTTCTTT
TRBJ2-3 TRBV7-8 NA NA CASRVTSVPSDTQYF TGTGCCAGCAGAGTTACTAGTGTTCCTTCAGATACGCAGTATTTT
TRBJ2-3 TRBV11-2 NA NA CASSFGAGPTDTQYF TGTGCCAGCAGCTTTGGGGCAGGGCCAACAGATACGCAGTATTTT
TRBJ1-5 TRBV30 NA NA CAWSVENQPQHF TGTGCCTGGAGTGTGGAGAATCAGCCCCAGCATTTT
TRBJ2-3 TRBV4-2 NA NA CASSQGPDGKSTDTQYF TGTGCCAGCAGCCAAGGCCCGGACGGGAAAAGCACAGATACGCAGTATTTT
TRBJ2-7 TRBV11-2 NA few CASSPGPSGYEQYF TGTGCCAGCAGCCCCGGGCCTTCCGGTTACGAGCAGTACTTC
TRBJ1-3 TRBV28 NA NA CASSLLQSSSGNTIYF TGTGCCAGCAGCCTACTACAGAGCAGCTCTGGAAACACCATATATTTT
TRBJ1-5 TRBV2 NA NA CASSEGRAPDQPQHF TGTGCCAGCAGTGAAGGGCGGGCACCGGACCAGCCCCAGCATTTT
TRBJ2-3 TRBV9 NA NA CASSVASKVTDTQYF TGTGCCAGCAGCGTAGCTAGTAAAGTCACAGATACGCAGTATTTT
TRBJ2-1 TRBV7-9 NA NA CASRAEAYNEQFF TGTGCCAGTCGGGCCGAGGCCTACAATGAGCAGTTCTTC
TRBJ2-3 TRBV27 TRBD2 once CASSLASGGATDTQYF TGTGCCAGCAGTTTAGCTAGCGGGGGGGCGACAGATACGCAGTATTTT
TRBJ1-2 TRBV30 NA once CAWSVSGQGGYTF TGTGCCTGGAGTGTATCGGGTCAGGGTGGCTACACCTTC
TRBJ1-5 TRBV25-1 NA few CASSEVHGVTHF TGTGCCAGCAGTGAGGTTCACGGGGTGACTCATTTT